Sequencing of this T cell receptor (beta chain) was carried out in a study of cytotoxic CD8 clonotypes in ibrutinib-treated CLL. Study background: Overall, some 24 responses were partial and 2 complete; following median approximately 73 months, about 15 patients stayed remitted and around twelve progressed. Response samples were taken after a median roughly twelve months of treatment, range 6 to 36.

For this clone: What it recognizes is unknown.

The data were produced by immunoSEQ multiplex PCR, yet TCRdb's version contains in-frame clones alone and is incomplete. The sample has about 25,000 clones; approximately 85% are singletons. Study results and caveats: Few clonotypes were public, and these shrank or held steady under treatment. Baseline-level clonality went beyond age-matched healthy donors and moved in step with circulating CD8+ T-cell counts.

Germline V gene data show CDR1 as SGHVS and CDR2 as FQNEAQ. With 0 bases removed from V and 6 bases from J, the gap between germline ends came to 3 bases. The CDR3 spans 11 residues. The chain joins TRBV7-8 to TRBJ2-7; D is uncertain. This sample comprised PBMCs, obtained after 24 months of ibrutinib treatment. This TCR came from a human donor with chronic lymphocytic leukemia. The CDR3 nucleotides are TGTGCCAGCAGCTTAGCGGCCGAGCAGTACTTC. Protein product: CASSLAAEQYF.